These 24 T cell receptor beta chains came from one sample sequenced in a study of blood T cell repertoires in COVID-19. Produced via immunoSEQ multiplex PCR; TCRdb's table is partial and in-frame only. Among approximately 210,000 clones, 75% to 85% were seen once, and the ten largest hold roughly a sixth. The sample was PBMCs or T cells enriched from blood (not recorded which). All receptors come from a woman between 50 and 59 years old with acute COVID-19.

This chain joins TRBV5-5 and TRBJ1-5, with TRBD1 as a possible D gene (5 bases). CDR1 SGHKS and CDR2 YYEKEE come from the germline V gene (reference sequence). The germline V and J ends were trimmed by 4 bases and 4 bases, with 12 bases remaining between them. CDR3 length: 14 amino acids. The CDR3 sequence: CASSPRDGNQPQHF. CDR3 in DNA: TGTGCCAGCAGCCCCAGGGATGGAAATCAGCCCCAGCATTTT.

CDR3 bases: TGTGCCAGCAGCCCCGGGACAGGGTATTCACCCCTCCACTTT. Translation: CASSPGTGYSPLHF. The chain combines TRBV28 with TRBJ1-6, with 9 bases lining up with TRBD1. Per the germline V gene, CDR1 is MDHEN and CDR2 is SYDVKM. The CDR3 sequence is 14 residues long. V dropped 6 bases and J dropped 8; count of bases not matched to a gene: 5.

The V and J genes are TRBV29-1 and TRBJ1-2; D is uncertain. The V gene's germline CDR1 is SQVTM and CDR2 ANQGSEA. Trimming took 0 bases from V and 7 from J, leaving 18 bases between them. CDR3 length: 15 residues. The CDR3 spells CSVEDFGRLGVGYTF. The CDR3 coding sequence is TGCAGCGTTGAAGATTTCGGCCGCCTCGGGGTTGGCTACACCTTC.

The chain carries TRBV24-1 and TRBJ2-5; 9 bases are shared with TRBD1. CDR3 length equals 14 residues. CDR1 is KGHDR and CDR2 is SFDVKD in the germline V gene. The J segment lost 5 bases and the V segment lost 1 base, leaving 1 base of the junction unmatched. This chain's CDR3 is CATSDFGTGETQYF. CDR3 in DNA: TGTGCCACCAGTGATTTTGGGACAGGGGAGACCCAGTACTTC.

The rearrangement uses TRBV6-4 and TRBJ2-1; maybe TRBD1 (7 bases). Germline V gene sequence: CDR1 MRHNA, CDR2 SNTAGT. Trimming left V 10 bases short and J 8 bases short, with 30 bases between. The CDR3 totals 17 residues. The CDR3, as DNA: TGTGCCACCCGCCGGGACCACAGGGGAGGAGGATTTCATGAGCAGTTCTTC. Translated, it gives CATRRDHRGGGFHEQFF.

CDR3 nucleotide sequence: TGTGCCAGCAGTAAACGACAGGGTATGAACACTGAAGCTTTCTTT. Translating it yields CASSKRQGMNTEAFF. J is TRBJ1-1 and V is TRBV6-2 or TRBV6-3; 7 bases are a match to TRBD1. The V gene's germline CDR1 is MNHEY and CDR2 SVGEGT. CDR3 length: 15 amino acids. V was clipped by 5 bases and J by 0 bases; unmatched bases: 6.

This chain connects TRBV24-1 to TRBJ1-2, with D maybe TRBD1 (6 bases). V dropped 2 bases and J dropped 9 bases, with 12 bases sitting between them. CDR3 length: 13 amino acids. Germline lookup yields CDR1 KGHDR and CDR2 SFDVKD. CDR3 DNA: TGTGCCACCAGTGATTCGCAGGGGCGGCGCTACACCTTC. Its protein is CATSDSQGRRYTF.

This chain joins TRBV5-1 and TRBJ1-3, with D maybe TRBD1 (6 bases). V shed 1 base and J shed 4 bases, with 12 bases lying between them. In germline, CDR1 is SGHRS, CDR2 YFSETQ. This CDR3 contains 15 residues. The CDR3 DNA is TGCGCCAGCAGCTTGTTGGCAGGGGCAGGAAACACCATATATTTT. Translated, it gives CASSLLAGAGNTIYF. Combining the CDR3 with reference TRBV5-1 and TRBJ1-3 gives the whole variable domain KAGVTQTPRYLIKTRGQQVTLSCSPISGHRSVSWYQQTPGQGLQFLFEYFSETQRNKGNFPGRFSGRQFSNSRSEMNVSTLELGDSALYLCASSLLAGAGNTIYFGEGSWLTVV.

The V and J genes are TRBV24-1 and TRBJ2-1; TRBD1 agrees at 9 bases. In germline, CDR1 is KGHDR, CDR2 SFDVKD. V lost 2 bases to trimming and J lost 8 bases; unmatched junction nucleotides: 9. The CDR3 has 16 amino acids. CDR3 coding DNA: TGTGCCACCAGTGATTCCGGGACAGGGAGGTTCCATGAGCAGTTCTTC. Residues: CATSDSGTGRFHEQFF.

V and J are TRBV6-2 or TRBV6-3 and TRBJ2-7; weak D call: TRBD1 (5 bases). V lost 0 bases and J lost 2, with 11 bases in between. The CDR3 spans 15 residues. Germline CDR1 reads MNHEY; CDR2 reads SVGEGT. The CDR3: CASSYSEDSPYEQYV. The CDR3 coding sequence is TGTGCCAGCAGTTACTCAGAAGACAGTCCCTACGAGCAGTACGTC.

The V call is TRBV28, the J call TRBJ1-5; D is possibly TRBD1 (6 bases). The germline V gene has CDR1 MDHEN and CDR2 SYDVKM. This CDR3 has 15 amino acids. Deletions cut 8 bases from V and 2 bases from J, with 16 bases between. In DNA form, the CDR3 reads TGTGCCAGCGCCCCCGGGGGGGGCGGCAATCAGCCCCAGCATTTT. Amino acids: CASAPGGGGNQPQHF.

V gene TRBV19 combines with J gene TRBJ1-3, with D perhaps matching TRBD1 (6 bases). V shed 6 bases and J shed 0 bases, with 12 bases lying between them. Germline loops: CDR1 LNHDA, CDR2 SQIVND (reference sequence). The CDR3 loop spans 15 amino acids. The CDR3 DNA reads TGTGCCAGTAGCCCAGGGACACTCTCTGGAAACACCATATATTTT. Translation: CASSPGTLSGNTIYF.

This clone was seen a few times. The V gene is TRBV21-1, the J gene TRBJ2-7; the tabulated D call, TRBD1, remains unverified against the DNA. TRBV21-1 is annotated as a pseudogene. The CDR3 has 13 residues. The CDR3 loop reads CASSSEWANEQYV. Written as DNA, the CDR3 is TGTGCCAGCAGCTCAGAATGGGCTAACGAGCAGTACGTC.

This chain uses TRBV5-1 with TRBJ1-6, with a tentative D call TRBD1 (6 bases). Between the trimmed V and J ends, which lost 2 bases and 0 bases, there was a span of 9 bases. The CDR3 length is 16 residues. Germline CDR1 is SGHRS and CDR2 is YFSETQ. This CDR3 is CASSLQGNSYNSPLHF. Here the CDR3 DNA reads TGCGCCAGCAGCTTACAGGGAAACTCCTATAATTCACCCCTCCACTTT.

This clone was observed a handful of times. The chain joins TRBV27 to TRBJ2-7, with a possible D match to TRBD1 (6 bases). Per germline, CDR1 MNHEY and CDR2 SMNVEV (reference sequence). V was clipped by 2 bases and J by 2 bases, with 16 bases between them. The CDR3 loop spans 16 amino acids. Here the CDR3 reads CASSLVSGTPTYEQYV. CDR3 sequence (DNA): TGTGCCAGCAGTTTAGTCTCCGGGACACCGACCTACGAGCAGTACGTC.

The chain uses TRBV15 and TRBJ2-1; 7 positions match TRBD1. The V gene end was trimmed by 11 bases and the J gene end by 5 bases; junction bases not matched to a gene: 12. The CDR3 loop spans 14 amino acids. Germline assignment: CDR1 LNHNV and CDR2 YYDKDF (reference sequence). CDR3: CAVRDSQTNNEQFF. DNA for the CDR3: TGTGCCGTGAGGGACAGCCAGACTAACAATGAGCAGTTCTTC.

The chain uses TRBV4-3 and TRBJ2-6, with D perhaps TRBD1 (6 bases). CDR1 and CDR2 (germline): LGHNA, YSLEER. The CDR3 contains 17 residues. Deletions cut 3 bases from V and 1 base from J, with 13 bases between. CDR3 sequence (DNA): TGCGCCAGCAGCCAGGGGGCAGCAGGTTCTGGGGCCAACGTCCTGACTTTC. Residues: CASSQGAAGSGANVLTF.

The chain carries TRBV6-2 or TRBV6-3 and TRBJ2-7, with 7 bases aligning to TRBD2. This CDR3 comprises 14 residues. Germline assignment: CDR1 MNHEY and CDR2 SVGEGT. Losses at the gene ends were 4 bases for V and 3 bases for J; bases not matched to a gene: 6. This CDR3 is CASSSLAGVYEQYV. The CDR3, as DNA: TGTGCCAGCAGTTCACTTGCGGGGGTCTACGAGCAGTACGTC.

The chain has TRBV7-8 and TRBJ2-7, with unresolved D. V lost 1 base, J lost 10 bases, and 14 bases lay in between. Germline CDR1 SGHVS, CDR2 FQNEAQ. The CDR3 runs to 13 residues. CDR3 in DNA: TGTGCCAGCAGCTTAGTTGAGAGGAATCAACAGTACGTC. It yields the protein CASSLVERNQQYV.

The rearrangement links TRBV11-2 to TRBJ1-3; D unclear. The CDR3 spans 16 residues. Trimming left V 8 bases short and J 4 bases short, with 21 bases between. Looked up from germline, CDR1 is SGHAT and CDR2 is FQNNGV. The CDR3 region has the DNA TGTGCCAGCTGCGAACATCCAAGAGGGAGGGGAAACACCATATATTTT. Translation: CASCEHPRGRGNTIYF.

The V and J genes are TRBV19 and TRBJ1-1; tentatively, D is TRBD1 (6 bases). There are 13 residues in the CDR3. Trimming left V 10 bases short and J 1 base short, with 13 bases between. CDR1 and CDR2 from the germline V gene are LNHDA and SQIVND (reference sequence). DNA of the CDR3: TGTGCCACATCACAGGGATCGAACACTGAAGCTTTCTTT. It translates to CATSQGSNTEAFF.

The CDR3, as DNA: TGTGCCAGTAGTACGGACAGCTCTAATTCACCCCTCCACTTT. This encodes CASSTDSSNSPLHF. The genes are TRBV19 and TRBJ1-6; tentative D call: TRBD1 (6 bases). Trimming shortened V by 4 bases and J by 6 bases, and 10 bases separated the two germline ends. This CDR3 is 14 amino acids long. Per the germline V gene, CDR1 is LNHDA and CDR2 is SQIVND (reference sequence).

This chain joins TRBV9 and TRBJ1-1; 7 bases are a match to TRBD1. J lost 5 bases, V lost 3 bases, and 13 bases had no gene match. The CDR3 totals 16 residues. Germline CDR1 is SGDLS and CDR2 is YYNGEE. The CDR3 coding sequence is TGTGCCAGCAGCGAGGGAGTACAGGGGACAAGTACTGAAGCTTTCTTT. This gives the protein CASSEGVQGTSTEAFF.

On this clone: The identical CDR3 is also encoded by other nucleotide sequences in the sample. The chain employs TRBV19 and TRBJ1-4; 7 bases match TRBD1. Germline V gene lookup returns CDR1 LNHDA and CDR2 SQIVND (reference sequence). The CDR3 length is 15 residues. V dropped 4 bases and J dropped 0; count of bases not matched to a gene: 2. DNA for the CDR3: TGTGCCAGTAGTACAGGGGGTTCAACTAATGAAAAACTGTTTTTT. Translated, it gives CASSTGGSTNEKLFF.